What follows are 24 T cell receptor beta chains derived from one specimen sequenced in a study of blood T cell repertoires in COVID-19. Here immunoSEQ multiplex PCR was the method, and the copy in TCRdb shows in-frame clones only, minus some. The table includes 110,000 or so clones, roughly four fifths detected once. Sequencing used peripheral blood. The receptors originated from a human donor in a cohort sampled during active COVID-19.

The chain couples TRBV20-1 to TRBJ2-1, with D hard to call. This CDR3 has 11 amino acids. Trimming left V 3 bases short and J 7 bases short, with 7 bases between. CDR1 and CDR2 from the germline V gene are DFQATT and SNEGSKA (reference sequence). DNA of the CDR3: TGCAGTGCTAGTTCTGTGAATGAGCAGTTCTTC. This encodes CSASSVNEQFF.

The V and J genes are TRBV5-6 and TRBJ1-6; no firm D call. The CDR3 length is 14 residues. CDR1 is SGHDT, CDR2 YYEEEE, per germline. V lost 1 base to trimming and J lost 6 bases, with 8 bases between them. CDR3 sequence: CASSLWPGNSPLHF. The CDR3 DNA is TGTGCCAGCAGCTTGTGGCCAGGTAATTCACCCCTCCACTTT. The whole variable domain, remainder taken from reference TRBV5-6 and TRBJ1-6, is DAGVTQSPTHLIKTRGQQVTLRCSPKSGHDTVSWYQQALGQGPQFIFQYYEEEERQRGNFPDRFSGHQFPNYSSELNVNALLLGDSALYLCASSLWPGNSPLHFGNGTRLTVT.

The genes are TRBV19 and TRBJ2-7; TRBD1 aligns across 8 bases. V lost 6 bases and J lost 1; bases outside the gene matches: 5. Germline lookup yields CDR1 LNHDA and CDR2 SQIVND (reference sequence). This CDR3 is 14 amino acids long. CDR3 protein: CASRSTGESYEQYF. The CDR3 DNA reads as TGTGCCAGTAGGTCGACAGGGGAGTCCTACGAGCAGTACTTC.

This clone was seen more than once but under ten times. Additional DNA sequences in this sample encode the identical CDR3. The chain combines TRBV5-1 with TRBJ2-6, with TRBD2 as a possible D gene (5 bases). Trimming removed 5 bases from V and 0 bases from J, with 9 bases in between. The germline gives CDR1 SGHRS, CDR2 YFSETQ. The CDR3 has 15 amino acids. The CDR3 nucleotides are TGCGCCAGCAGTCCGGGGTTCTCTGGGGCCAACGTCCTGACTTTC. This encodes CASSPGFSGANVLTF.

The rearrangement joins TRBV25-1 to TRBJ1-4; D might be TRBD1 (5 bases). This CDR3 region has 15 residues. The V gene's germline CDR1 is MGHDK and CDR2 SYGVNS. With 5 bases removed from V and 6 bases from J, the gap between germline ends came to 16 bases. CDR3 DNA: TGTGCCAGCAGTCAACCAACAGGTGTTGATGAAAAACTGTTTTTT. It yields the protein CASSQPTGVDEKLFF.

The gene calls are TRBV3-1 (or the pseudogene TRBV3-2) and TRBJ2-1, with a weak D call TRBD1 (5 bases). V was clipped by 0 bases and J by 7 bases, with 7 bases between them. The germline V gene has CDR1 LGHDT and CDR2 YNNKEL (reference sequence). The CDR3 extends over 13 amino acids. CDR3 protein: CASSQDRGNEQFF. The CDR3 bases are TGTGCCAGCAGCCAAGATAGGGGAAATGAGCAGTTCTTC.

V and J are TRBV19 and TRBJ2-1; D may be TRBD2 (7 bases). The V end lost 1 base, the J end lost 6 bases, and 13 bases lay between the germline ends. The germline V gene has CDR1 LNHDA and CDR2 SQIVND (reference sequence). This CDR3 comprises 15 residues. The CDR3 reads CASSIAGGPPNEQFF. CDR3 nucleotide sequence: TGTGCCAGTAGTATAGCGGGGGGCCCCCCCAATGAGCAGTTCTTC.

The CDR3 is CASSFRQGDRYEQYF. The CDR3 DNA is TGTGCCAGCAGCTTCCGACAGGGGGACCGCTACGAGCAGTACTTC. The rearrangement uses TRBV7-8 and TRBJ2-7; 9 bases agree with TRBD1. The ends lost 3 bases at V and 3 bases at J; junction bases unmatched: 6. Germline CDR1 SGHVS, CDR2 FQNEAQ. This CDR3 contains 15 residues.

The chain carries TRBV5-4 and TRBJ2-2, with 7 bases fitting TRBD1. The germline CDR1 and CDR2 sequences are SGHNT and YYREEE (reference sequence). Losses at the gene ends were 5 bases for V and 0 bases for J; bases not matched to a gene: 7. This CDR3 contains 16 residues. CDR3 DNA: TGTGCCAGCAGATCAGGGGGTTTAGCGAACACCGGGGAGCTGTTTTTT. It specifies CASRSGGLANTGELFF.

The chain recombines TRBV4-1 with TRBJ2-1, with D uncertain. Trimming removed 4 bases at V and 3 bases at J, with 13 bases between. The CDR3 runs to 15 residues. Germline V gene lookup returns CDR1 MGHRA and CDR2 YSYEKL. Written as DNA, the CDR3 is TGCGCCAGCAGCCTTGCGGTCGCGCGCTACAATGAGCAGTTCTTC. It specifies CASSLAVARYNEQFF.

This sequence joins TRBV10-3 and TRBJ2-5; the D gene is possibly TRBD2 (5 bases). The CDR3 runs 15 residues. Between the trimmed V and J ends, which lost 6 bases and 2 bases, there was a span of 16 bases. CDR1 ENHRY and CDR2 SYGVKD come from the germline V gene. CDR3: CAISPPKDLQETQYF. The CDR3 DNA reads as TGTGCCATCAGCCCCCCGAAGGACTTACAAGAGACCCAGTACTTC.

The CDR3 here is CASGWGQGVNTGELFF. The CDR3, as DNA: TGTGCTAGTGGCTGGGGACAGGGGGTCAACACCGGGGAGCTGTTTTTT. V gene TRBV12-5 combines with J gene TRBJ2-2, with 11 bases lining up with TRBD1. The germline gives CDR1 LGHNT, CDR2 FRNRAP. V lost 6 bases to trimming and J lost 2 bases; unmatched junction nucleotides: 5. This CDR3 contains 16 residues.

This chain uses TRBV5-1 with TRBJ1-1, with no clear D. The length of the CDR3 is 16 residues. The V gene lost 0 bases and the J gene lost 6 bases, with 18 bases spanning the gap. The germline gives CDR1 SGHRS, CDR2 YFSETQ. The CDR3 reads CASSLAASTEFSEAFF. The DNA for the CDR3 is TGCGCCAGCAGCTTGGCCGCGTCTACAGAATTCTCTGAAGCTTTCTTT.

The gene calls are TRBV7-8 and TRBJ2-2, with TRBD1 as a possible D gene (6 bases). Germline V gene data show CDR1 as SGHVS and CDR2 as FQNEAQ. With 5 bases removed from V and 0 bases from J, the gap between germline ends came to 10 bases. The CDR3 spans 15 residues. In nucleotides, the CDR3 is TGTGCCAGCAGCCAACAGGGCTCGAACACCGGGGAGCTGTTTTTT. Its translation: CASSQQGSNTGELFF.

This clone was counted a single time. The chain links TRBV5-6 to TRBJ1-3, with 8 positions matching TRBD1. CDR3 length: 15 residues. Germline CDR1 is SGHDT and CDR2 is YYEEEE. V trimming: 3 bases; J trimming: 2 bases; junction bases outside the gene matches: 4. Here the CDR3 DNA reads TGTGCCAGCAGCTCCGGACAGGGCACTGGAAACACCATATATTTT. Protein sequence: CASSSGQGTGNTIYF.

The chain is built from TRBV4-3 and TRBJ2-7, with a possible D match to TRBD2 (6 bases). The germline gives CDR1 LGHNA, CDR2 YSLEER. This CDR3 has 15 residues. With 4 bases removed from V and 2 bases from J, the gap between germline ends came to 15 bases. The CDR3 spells CASSPWIGGTYEQYF. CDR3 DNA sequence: TGCGCCAGCAGCCCGTGGATCGGGGGAACCTACGAGCAGTACTTC.

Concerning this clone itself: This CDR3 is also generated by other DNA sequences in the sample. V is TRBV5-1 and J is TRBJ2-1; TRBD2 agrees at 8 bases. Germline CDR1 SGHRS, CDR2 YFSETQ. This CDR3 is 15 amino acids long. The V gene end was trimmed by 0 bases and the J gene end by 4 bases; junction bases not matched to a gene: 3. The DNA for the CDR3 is TGCGCCAGCAGCTTGGGCGGGGGGCCGTACAATGAGCAGTTCTTC. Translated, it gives CASSLGGGPYNEQFF.

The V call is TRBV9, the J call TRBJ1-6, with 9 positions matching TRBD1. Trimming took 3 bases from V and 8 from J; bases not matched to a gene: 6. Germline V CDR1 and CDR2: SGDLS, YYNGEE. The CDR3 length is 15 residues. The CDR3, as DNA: TGTGCCAGCAGCGGGACAGGGGTCTTGGATTCACCCCTCCACTTT. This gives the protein CASSGTGVLDSPLHF.

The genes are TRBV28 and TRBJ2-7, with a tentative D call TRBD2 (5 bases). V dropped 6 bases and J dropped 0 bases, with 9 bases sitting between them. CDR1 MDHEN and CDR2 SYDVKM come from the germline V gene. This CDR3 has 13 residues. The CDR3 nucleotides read TGTGCCAGCAGCCCGGGAAACTCCTACGAGCAGTACTTC. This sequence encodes CASSPGNSYEQYF. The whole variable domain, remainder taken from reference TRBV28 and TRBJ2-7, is DVKVTQSSRYLVKRTGEKVFLECVQDMDHENMFWYRQDPGLGLRLIYFSYDVKMKEKGDIPEGYSVSREKKERFSLILESASTNQTSMYLCASSPGNSYEQYFGPGTRLTVT.

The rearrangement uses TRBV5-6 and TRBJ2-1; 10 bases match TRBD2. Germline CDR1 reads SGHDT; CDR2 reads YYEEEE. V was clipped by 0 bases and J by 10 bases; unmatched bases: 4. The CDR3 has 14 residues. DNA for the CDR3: TGTGCCAGCAGCTTGGGGACTAGCGGAGTCGAGCAGTTCTTC. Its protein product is CASSLGTSGVEQFF.

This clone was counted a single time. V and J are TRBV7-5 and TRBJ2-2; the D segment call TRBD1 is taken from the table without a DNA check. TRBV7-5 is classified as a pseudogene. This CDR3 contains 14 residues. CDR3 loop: CVRSLAQVSGELFF. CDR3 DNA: TGTGTCAGAAGCTTAGCCCAGGTGTCCGGGGAGCTGTTTTTT.

The CDR3 sequence: CASSLPGPGAATVSYNEQFF. CDR3 in DNA: TGTGCCAGCAGCCTACCCGGCCCAGGGGCTGCCACAGTTTCATACAATGAGCAGTTCTTC. The chain recombines TRBV28 with TRBJ2-1, with a tentative D call TRBD1 (6 bases). The germline V gene has CDR1 MDHEN and CDR2 SYDVKM. V gave up 6 bases and J gave up 4 bases, with 31 bases separating them. CDR3 length equals 20 residues.

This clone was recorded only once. The chain's CDR3 is CATGQLGQGQETQYF. CDR3 DNA sequence: TGTGCCACCGGCCAACTGGGACAGGGACAAGAGACCCAGTACTTC. The rearrangement links TRBV6-5 to TRBJ2-5; the match to TRBD1 covers 9 bases. The CDR3 length is 15 residues. From germline, CDR1 is MNHEY and CDR2 SVGAGI. V lost 10 bases and J lost 2; bases outside the gene matches: 11.

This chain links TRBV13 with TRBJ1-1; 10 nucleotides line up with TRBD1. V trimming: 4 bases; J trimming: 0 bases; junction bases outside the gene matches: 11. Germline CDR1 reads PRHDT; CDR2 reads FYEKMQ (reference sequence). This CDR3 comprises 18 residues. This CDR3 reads CASSSGQGRSDLNTEAFF. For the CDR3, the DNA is TGTGCCAGCAGCTCGGGACAGGGGCGGAGCGACTTGAACACTGAAGCTTTCTTT.